Below are 28 T cell receptor beta chains sequenced from a single sample in a study of blood T cell repertoires in COVID-19. Produced via immunoSEQ multiplex PCR; TCRdb's table is partial and in-frame only. Here the sample spans about 110,000 clones, about 89% being singletons. Material: peripheral blood. The receptor set was obtained from a woman aged 25 to 39 with acute or convalescent COVID-19.

The rearrangement joins TRBV5-4 to TRBJ2-1; perhaps TRBD2 as D (6 bases). The CDR3 is made up of 15 amino acids. CDR1 is SGHNT, CDR2 YYREEE, per germline (reference sequence). The V gene lost 4 bases and the J gene lost 5 bases, with 16 bases spanning the gap. For the CDR3, the DNA is TGTGCCAGCAGCCAGGGACTGGCTATTAACAATGAGCAGTTCTTC. This encodes CASSQGLAINNEQFF. The whole variable domain, remainder taken from reference TRBV5-4 and TRBJ2-1, is ETGVTQSPTHLIKTRGQQVTLRCSSQSGHNTVSWYQQALGQGPQFIFQYYREEENGRGNFPPRFSGLQFPNYSSELNVNALELDDSALYLCASSQGLAINNEQFFGPGTRLTVL.

The chain uses TRBV4-1 and TRBJ2-7, with a possible D match to TRBD2 (6 bases). CDR3 length equals 15 residues. CDR1 is MGHRA and CDR2 is YSYEKL in the germline V gene. Trimming stripped 3 bases from V and 6 bases from J, with 18 bases between. The chain's CDR3 is CASSHLGGVPGEQYF. The CDR3 region has the DNA TGCGCCAGCAGCCACCTCGGCGGGGTTCCTGGCGAGCAGTACTTC.

This chain links TRBV27 with TRBJ1-6, with unresolved D. CDR3 length: 14 residues. Germline CDR1 is MNHEY and CDR2 is SMNVEV (reference sequence). The V and J ends lost 2 bases and 6 bases respectively, with 8 bases between them. In DNA, the CDR3 is TGTGCCAGCAGTTTAGATAGTCTTAATTCACCCCTCCACTTT. Its protein is CASSLDSLNSPLHF.

The V call is TRBV13, the J call TRBJ2-2; D unclear. The V end was cut by 1 base, the J end by 4 bases, with 7 bases between. This CDR3 has 14 residues. Looked up from germline, CDR1 is PRHDT and CDR2 is FYEKMQ (reference sequence). CDR3 bases: TGTGCCAGCAGCTTAGCACAGCTCACCGGGGAGCTGTTTTTT. Translation: CASSLAQLTGELFF.

This clone turned up a few times. V gene TRBV24-1 combines with J gene TRBJ2-3, with D tentatively TRBD2 (5 bases). Germline loops: CDR1 KGHDR, CDR2 SFDVKD. There are 16 residues in the CDR3. V gave up 4 bases and J gave up 0 bases, with 13 bases separating them. CDR3 amino acids: CATSDPTGKSTDTQYF. CDR3 coding DNA: TGTGCCACCAGTGACCCTACCGGGAAAAGCACAGATACGCAGTATTTT.

The rearrangement links TRBV6-5 to TRBJ1-1; a possible D gene is TRBD1 (5 bases). The V and J ends lost 0 bases and 4 bases respectively, with 12 bases between them. CDR1 is MNHEY, CDR2 SVGAGI, per germline. The CDR3 extends over 15 amino acids. The CDR3 coding sequence is TGTGCCAGCAGTTACTCGATGGGGGGGGGCACTGAAGCTTTCTTT. Translation: CASSYSMGGGTEAFF.

V is TRBV24-1 and J is TRBJ2-1, with a possible D match to TRBD1 (6 bases). Germline V gene sequence: CDR1 KGHDR, CDR2 SFDVKD. The CDR3 spans 17 residues. V was trimmed by 4 bases and J by 3 bases, leaving 18 bases between them. In nucleotides, the CDR3 is TGTGCCACCAGTGACAGCTCAGGGGTCCCCCACTACAATGAGCAGTTCTTC. Protein: CATSDSSGVPHYNEQFF.

The rearrangement joins TRBV7-8 to TRBJ2-5, with D perhaps matching TRBD1 (6 bases). This CDR3 region has 14 residues. Germline V lookup: CDR1 SGHVS, CDR2 FQNEAQ. V gave up 1 base and J gave up 2 bases, with 8 bases separating them. CDR3 DNA: TGTGCCAGCAGCTTAGGCAGGGGACAAGAGACCCAGTACTTC. This gives the protein CASSLGRGQETQYF.

The CDR3, as DNA: TGTGCCACCAGCAGAGATACAGGGCCCTCTGGAAACACCATATATTTT. Amino acid sequence: CATSRDTGPSGNTIYF. The J gene is TRBJ1-3, the V gene TRBV15; D perhaps matches TRBD1 (6 bases). Germline loops: CDR1 LNHNV, CDR2 YYDKDF (reference sequence). This CDR3 region has 16 residues. V lost 0 bases and J lost 0, with 9 bases in between.

This chain uses TRBV7-2 with TRBJ1-2; TRBD1 agrees at 10 bases. Germline V CDR1 and CDR2: SGHTA, FQGNSA. The CDR3 runs 15 residues. V trimming: 5 bases; J trimming: 6 bases; junction bases outside the gene matches: 9. The CDR3 coding sequence is TGTGCCAGCAGCATCCGGACAGGGGGATTTGATGGCTACACCTTC. Protein sequence: CASSIRTGGFDGYTF.

This clone occurred once. The rearrangement links TRBV10-3 to TRBJ1-6; D remains ambiguous. Trimming shortened V by 3 bases and J by 10 bases, and 13 bases separated the two germline ends. Germline V lookup: CDR1 ENHRY, CDR2 SYGVKD. This CDR3 has 14 amino acids. CDR3 coding DNA: TGTGCCATCAGTGATGTAGCTACTGGGTCACCCCTCCACTTT. The encoded protein is CAISDVATGSPLHF.

The chain carries TRBV5-1 and TRBJ2-7; D is unresolved. Between the trimmed V and J ends, which lost 4 bases and 7 bases, there was a span of 18 bases. This CDR3 has 14 amino acids. Germline V gene sequence: CDR1 SGHRS, CDR2 YFSETQ. CDR3 residues: CASSKELLTVEQYF. CDR3 in DNA: TGCGCCAGCAGCAAGGAATTACTGACTGTAGAGCAGTACTTC.

The chain carries TRBV28 and TRBJ1-5, with 7 bases identical to TRBD1. This CDR3 comprises 14 residues. The junction had 3 bases not matched to a gene; V was cut back by 4 bases and J by 3 bases. Germline CDR1 reads MDHEN; CDR2 reads SYDVKM. The CDR3 reads CASSSGQNNQPQHF. The CDR3 region has the DNA TGTGCCAGCAGTTCGGGACAGAACAATCAGCCCCAGCATTTT.

The rearrangement uses TRBV6-2 or TRBV6-3 and TRBJ1-3, with 7 bases identical to TRBD1. V lost 5 bases to trimming and J lost 2 bases; unmatched junction nucleotides: 6. CDR1 and CDR2 from the germline V gene are MNHEY and SVGEGT. The CDR3 runs to 15 residues. The CDR3 bases are TGTGCCAGCAGTACCACAGGGGATCCTGGAAACACCATATATTTT. Translation: CASSTTGDPGNTIYF.

In its sample, this clone was seen once. The genes are TRBV4-1 and TRBJ2-7, with 8 bases aligning to TRBD1. J gave up 2 bases and V 2 bases, and 11 bases lay outside the gene matches. Germline V lookup: CDR1 MGHRA, CDR2 YSYEKL. This CDR3 has 17 amino acids. The CDR3 DNA follows: TGCGCCAGCAGCCAATTTGCTCTTGGGACAGGAACCTACGAGCAGTACTTC. It encodes CASSQFALGTGTYEQYF.

The V and J genes are TRBV12-5 and TRBJ2-1; 8 bases agree with TRBD2. Germline V lookup: CDR1 LGHNT, CDR2 FRNRAP. The V segment lost 7 bases and the J segment 7 bases; nucleotides outside the gene matches: 12. This CDR3 has 15 residues. CDR3 amino acids: CASAPLGASGNEQFF. The CDR3 region has the DNA TGTGCTAGTGCCCCCCTGGGGGCTAGCGGGAATGAGCAGTTCTTC.

DNA for the CDR3: TGTGCCGGTCGAGACGGGACATCCTTCACAGATACGCAGTATTTT. Protein product: CAGRDGTSFTDTQYF. The chain couples TRBV6-5 to TRBJ2-3, with D possibly being TRBD1 (6 bases). Trimming left V 11 bases short and J 2 bases short, with 20 bases between. The CDR3 is 15 residues long. Germline values: CDR1 MNHEY, CDR2 SVGAGI.

The sample holds one count of this clone. The chain links TRBV5-4 to TRBJ1-6, with 9 bases matching TRBD1. The ends lost 2 bases at V and 0 bases at J; junction bases unmatched: 9. The CDR3 is 19 amino acids. Germline V gene lookup returns CDR1 SGHNT and CDR2 YYREEE (reference sequence). The CDR3 DNA sequence: TGTGCCAGCAGCTTCACGGGACAGGGAGGTGGCTCCTATAATTCACCCCTCCACTTT. Protein sequence: CASSFTGQGGGSYNSPLHF. Complete variable domain (other parts from reference TRBV5-4 and TRBJ1-6): ETGVTQSPTHLIKTRGQQVTLRCSSQSGHNTVSWYQQALGQGPQFIFQYYREEENGRGNFPPRFSGLQFPNYSSELNVNALELDDSALYLCASSFTGQGGGSYNSPLHFGNGTRLTVT.

The chain links TRBV19 to TRBJ2-1, with unresolved D. The CDR3 extends over 13 amino acids. Germline loops: CDR1 LNHDA, CDR2 SQIVND (reference sequence). The V and J ends lost 4 bases and 7 bases respectively, with 11 bases between them. For the CDR3, the DNA is TGTGCCAGTAGTACTAGTAATGCGAATGAGCAGTTCTTC. It translates to CASSTSNANEQFF.

In this sample, this clone turned up once. The rearrangement uses TRBV19 and TRBJ1-3; D is unresolved. This CDR3 comprises 14 residues. The V end was cut by 4 bases, the J end by 0 bases, with 7 bases between. Germline CDR1 reads LNHDA; CDR2 reads SQIVND (reference sequence). CDR3 protein: CASSTSYSGNTIYF. For the CDR3, the DNA is TGTGCCAGTAGTACCTCTTACTCTGGAAACACCATATATTTT.

The chain carries TRBV18 and TRBJ1-2; TRBD1 matches 9 bases. Germline CDR1 reads KGHSH; CDR2 reads LQKENI. V was pared by 0 bases and J by 5 bases, with 7 bases of the junction left unmatched. CDR3 length: 16 amino acids. In DNA form, the CDR3 reads TGTGCCAGCTCACCACCATCACAGGGGGCGGAATATGGCTACACCTTC. Encoded protein: CASSPPSQGAEYGYTF. Full variable domain (remainder filled in from reference TRBV18 and TRBJ1-2): NAGVMQNPRHLVRRRGQEARLRCSPMKGHSHVYWYRQLPEEGLKFMVYLQKENIIDESGMPKERFSAEFPKEGPSILRIQQVVRGDSAAYFCASSPPSQGAEYGYTFGSGTRLTVV.

V usage is TRBV6-5 and J usage is TRBJ2-7, with 10 bases aligning to TRBD2. The V segment lost 7 bases and the J segment 0 bases; nucleotides outside the gene matches: 3. The CDR3 length is 14 residues. In germline, CDR1 is MNHEY, CDR2 SVGAGI. CDR3 amino acids: CASTGTSASYEQYF. CDR3 in DNA: TGTGCCAGCACCGGGACTAGCGCCTCCTACGAGCAGTACTTC.

The V and J genes are TRBV5-6 and TRBJ1-2, with D uncertain. V was trimmed by 1 base and J by 7 bases, leaving 14 bases between them. This CDR3 has 14 residues. Per the germline V gene, CDR1 is SGHDT and CDR2 is YYEEEE. The CDR3, as DNA: TGTGCCAGCAGCTTGATGGCAGGCCGGGGTGGCTACACCTTC. This sequence encodes CASSLMAGRGGYTF.

The chain links TRBV10-1 to TRBJ2-1, with 9 bases that match TRBD2. Germline V gives CDR1 WNHNN, CDR2 SYGVQD (reference sequence). The CDR3 spans 14 residues. V gave up 8 bases and J gave up 8 bases; unmatched junction bases: 10. DNA for the CDR3: TGCGCCAGCTCCCCTAGCGGGGACCTCGATGAGCAGTTCTTC. This translates into CASSPSGDLDEQFF.

The chain combines TRBV28 with TRBJ2-7; D unclear. The CDR3 totals 11 residues. CDR1 and CDR2 (germline): MDHEN, SYDVKM. V was pared by 5 bases and J by 1 base, with 3 bases between. The CDR3 is CASSQSYEQYF. The DNA of the CDR3 is TGTGCCAGCAGTCAATCCTACGAGCAGTACTTC.

The chain recombines TRBV4-2 with TRBJ2-2, with 10 nucleotides matching TRBD2. V dropped 0 bases and J dropped 6; count of bases not matched to a gene: 7. The CDR3 runs to 17 residues. Germline lookup yields CDR1 LGHNA and CDR2 YNFKEQ. CDR3 in amino acids: CASSQDLTSGRSGELFF. The CDR3, as DNA: TGTGCCAGCAGCCAAGATTTGACTAGCGGGCGGTCCGGGGAGCTGTTTTTT.

The rearrangement links TRBV29-1 to TRBJ2-1; D gene unclear. This CDR3 comprises 17 residues. CDR1 SQVTM and CDR2 ANQGSEA come from the germline V gene. With 6 bases removed from V and 1 base from J, the gap between germline ends came to 22 bases. The CDR3 nucleotides are TGCAGCGTCACCGGGTCGCAAAAACAACCGTCCTACAATGAGCAGTTCTTC. Amino acid sequence: CSVTGSQKQPSYNEQFF.

The chain joins TRBV19 to TRBJ1-1; no firm D call. V was cut by 1 base and J by 1 base, with 13 bases left in between. Germline-derived CDR1 and CDR2 are LNHDA and SQIVND (reference sequence). This CDR3 region has 16 residues. CDR3 region: CASSIAREKPNTEAFF. CDR3 bases: TGTGCCAGTAGTATAGCCCGGGAGAAACCGAACACTGAAGCTTTCTTT. The full variable domain, in which reference TRBV19 and TRBJ1-1 provide the parts outside the CDR3, is DGGITQSPKYLFRKEGQNVTLSCEQNLNHDAMYWYRQDPGQGLRLIYYSQIVNDFQKGDIAEGYSVSREKKESFPLTVTSAQKNPTAFYLCASSIAREKPNTEAFFGQGTRLTVV.